This T cell receptor (beta chain) derives from a study of blood T cell repertoires in COVID-19. Study as a whole: Acute-phase and convalescent COVID-19 samples originated in the United States, Italy and Spain. T cells, B-cell-depleted T cells, or PBMCs provided the cDNA or gDNA that served as material.

The method was immunoSEQ multiplex PCR; TCRdb's version includes in-frame clones alone and lacks a portion of them. The sample lists about 80,000 clones, over 65% occurring once. V lost 5 bases to trimming and J lost 3 bases, with 13 bases between them. In germline, CDR1 is KGHSH, CDR2 LQKENI. The CDR3 has 14 residues. V usage is TRBV18 and J usage is TRBJ1-2; maybe TRBD1 (5 bases). The source of this sequence is a man aged 50-59 years with active or convalescent COVID-19. The sample was peripheral blood. The CDR3 reads CASSTTGFDYGYTF. CDR3 coding DNA: TGTGCCAGCTCAACAACAGGTTTTGACTATGGCTACACCTTC.